The sequence of this TCR beta chain was determined in a study of blood T cell repertoires in COVID-19. On the study more broadly: Sites in the United States, Italy and Spain provided acute and convalescent COVID-19 samples.

Original methodology: Estimated nucleated cell counts came from reference gene primer amplification. The protocol was immunoSEQ multiplex PCR, while the TCRdb copy is restricted to in-frame clones and leaves out a portion. That table is the source of V, J and clone size, and D and trimming were worked out from the DNA. The repertoire holds about 100,000 clones, with nearly 90% as singletons. The CDR3 runs 14 residues. V was clipped by 4 bases and J by 14 bases; unmatched bases: 10. In germline, CDR1 is MGHRA, CDR2 YSYEKL. Input material: peripheral blood. The chain has TRBV4-1 and TRBJ1-6; 8 positions agree with TRBD1. This sequence was found in a man between 45 and 60 years old with active COVID-19. The CDR3 here is CASSRTGILRALHF. The CDR3 region has the DNA TGCGCCAGCAGCCGGACAGGGATCCTCCGGGCCCTCCACTTT.